The rows below give T cell receptor beta chains drawn from one sample of a study of PD-1 blockade in classical Hodgkin lymphoma. The assay was immunoSEQ multiplex PCR, and TCRdb's table has in-frame clones only and misses some. The repertoire includes more than 50,000 clones, around 87% of them detected once, and approximately 15% sits in the top ten. The specimen comprised peripheral blood mononuclear cells (PBMCs), sampled at baseline. The receptors shown here come from a human donor with classical Hodgkin lymphoma. CDR3s include the opening cysteine and the closing phenylalanine or tryptophan. The D gene is left open where the match is weak. Rows may omit the clone size; those that give it use once, few, many or a size class.

cdr3_aa: CASSSYEQGLIAEAFF
cdr3_nt: TGTGCCAGCAGTTCATACGAACAGGGTTTAATCGCTGAAGCTTTCTTT
j_call: TRBJ1-1
d_call: .
clone_size: once
v_call: TRBV27

cdr3_aa: CASSFQRTGLNTEAFF
cdr3_nt: TGTGCCAGCAGCTTTCAGAGAACAGGGCTGAACACTGAAGCTTTCTTT
j_call: TRBJ1-1
d_call: .
clone_size: .
v_call: TRBV7-9

cdr3_aa: CASSEWGQGARYTF
cdr3_nt: TGTGCCAGCAGTGAGTGGGGACAGGGGGCCCGCTACACCTTC
j_call: TRBJ1-2
d_call: TRBD1
clone_size: .
v_call: TRBV2

cdr3_aa: CAWEKDYGYTF
cdr3_nt: TGTGCCTGGGAAAAGGACTATGGCTACACCTTC
j_call: TRBJ1-2
d_call: .
clone_size: .
v_call: TRBV30

cdr3_aa: CASSGPKQETQYF
cdr3_nt: TGTGCCAGCAGTGGACCGAAGCAAGAGACCCAGTACTTC
j_call: TRBJ2-5
d_call: .
clone_size: .
v_call: TRBV25-1

cdr3_aa: CASSLGGSAFF
cdr3_nt: TGTGCCAGCAGCTTGGGGGGTTCAGCTTTCTTT
j_call: TRBJ1-1
d_call: .
clone_size: .
v_call: TRBV5-6

cdr3_aa: CASSKEVTGAPYEQYF
cdr3_nt: TGTGCCAGCAGCAAAGAAGTAACAGGGGCTCCCTACGAGCAGTACTTC
j_call: TRBJ2-7
d_call: .
clone_size: .
v_call: TRBV21-1

cdr3_aa: CASSALAVPDTQYF
cdr3_nt: TGTGCCAGCAGTGCGCTAGCGGTCCCGGATACGCAGTATTTT
j_call: TRBJ2-3
d_call: TRBD2
clone_size: .
v_call: TRBV6-5

cdr3_aa: CASSYRIPGTGELFF
cdr3_nt: TGCGCCAGCAGCTATAGAATCCCGGGGACCGGGGAGCTGTTTTTT
j_call: TRBJ2-2
d_call: .
clone_size: once
v_call: TRBV5-1

cdr3_aa: CASSQSRENTEAFF
cdr3_nt: TGCGCCAGCAGTCAATCCCGAGAGAACACTGAAGCTTTCTTT
j_call: TRBJ1-1
d_call: .
clone_size: .
v_call: TRBV23-1

cdr3_aa: CASSYDSQPQHF
cdr3_nt: TGTGCCAGCAGTTACGATTCTCAGCCCCAGCATTTT
j_call: TRBJ1-5
d_call: .
clone_size: once
v_call: TRBV6-5

cdr3_aa: CAWIGTGWAGELFF
cdr3_nt: TGTGCCTGGATCGGGACAGGGTGGGCCGGGGAGCTGTTTTTT
j_call: TRBJ2-2
d_call: TRBD1
clone_size: .
v_call: TRBV30

cdr3_aa: CASNPWEGAGELFF
cdr3_nt: TGTGCCAGCAATCCCTGGGAGGGGGCTGGGGAGCTGTTTTTT
j_call: TRBJ2-2
d_call: .
clone_size: .
v_call: TRBV27

cdr3_aa: CASSVTQGNNSPLHF
cdr3_nt: TGTGCCAGCAGCGTAACCCAAGGGAATAATTCACCCCTCCACTTT
j_call: TRBJ1-6
d_call: .
clone_size: .
v_call: TRBV9

cdr3_aa: CASREAGGTYEQYF
cdr3_nt: TGTGCCAGTCGTGAAGCAGGGGGAACTTACGAGCAGTACTTC
j_call: TRBJ2-7
d_call: TRBD1
clone_size: .
v_call: TRBV27

cdr3_aa: CASSISPGRQEKLFF
cdr3_nt: TGTGCCAGTAGTATTTCCCCTGGGAGGCAAGAAAAACTGTTTTTT
j_call: TRBJ1-4
d_call: .
clone_size: .
v_call: TRBV19

cdr3_aa: CASSPPGGDEQYF
cdr3_nt: TGTGCCAGTAGTCCACCTGGAGGGGACGAGCAGTACTTC
j_call: TRBJ2-7
d_call: .
clone_size: once
v_call: TRBV19

cdr3_aa: CASSGTALGETQYF
cdr3_nt: TGTGCCAGTAGTGGGACGGCGTTGGGAGAGACCCAGTACTTC
j_call: TRBJ2-5
d_call: .
clone_size: .
v_call: TRBV19

cdr3_aa: CASSNPSGNTIYF
cdr3_nt: TGTGCCAGCAGTAATCCCTCTGGAAACACCATATATTTT
j_call: TRBJ1-3
d_call: .
clone_size: once
v_call: TRBV2

cdr3_aa: CASSVASGGAQETQYF
cdr3_nt: TGTGCCAGCAGCGTAGCGAGCGGGGGGGCCCAGGAGACCCAGTACTTC
j_call: TRBJ2-5
d_call: TRBD2
clone_size: .
v_call: TRBV9

cdr3_aa: CATRQDRTSPLHF
cdr3_nt: TGCGCCACTCGCCAGGACAGGACTTCACCCCTCCACTTT
j_call: TRBJ1-6
d_call: TRBD1
clone_size: .
v_call: TRBV10-1

cdr3_aa: CASSWSKGYEQYF
cdr3_nt: TGTGCCAGCAGTTGGTCCAAGGGCTACGAGCAGTACTTC
j_call: TRBJ2-7
d_call: .
clone_size: .
v_call: TRBV27

cdr3_aa: CASSATTGGAGGYTF
cdr3_nt: TGTGCCAGCAGTGCGACAACAGGGGGCGCGGGTGGCTACACCTTC
j_call: TRBJ1-2
d_call: TRBD1
clone_size: .
v_call: TRBV27

cdr3_aa: CASSSPGVEGQFF
cdr3_nt: TGTGCCAGCAGTTCCCCGGGGGTGGAGGGGCAGTTCTTC
j_call: TRBJ2-1
d_call: .
clone_size: .
v_call: TRBV6-5

cdr3_aa: CASTGGVGVYEQYF
cdr3_nt: TGCGCCAGCACAGGAGGGGTTGGAGTCTACGAGCAGTACTTC
j_call: TRBJ2-7
d_call: .
clone_size: .
v_call: TRBV10-2

cdr3_aa: CAWSSGGGNTDTQYF
cdr3_nt: TGTGCCTGGTCTAGCGGGGGAGGCAACACAGATACGCAGTATTTT
j_call: TRBJ2-3
d_call: TRBD2
clone_size: once
v_call: TRBV30

cdr3_aa: CASSSGTGGVGGNQPQHF
cdr3_nt: TGTGCCAGCTCATCCGGGACAGGGGGCGTTGGAGGCAATCAGCCCCAGCATTTT
j_call: TRBJ1-5
d_call: TRBD1
clone_size: .
v_call: TRBV18

cdr3_aa: CASSLGAGGRTDTQYF
cdr3_nt: TGTGCCAGCAGTTTAGGGGCGGGGGGACGCACAGATACGCAGTATTTT
j_call: TRBJ2-3
d_call: TRBD2
clone_size: .
v_call: TRBV28

cdr3_aa: CATSGRRNTIYF
cdr3_nt: TGTGCCACTTCGGGGCGTAGAAACACCATATATTTT
j_call: TRBJ1-3
d_call: .
clone_size: .
v_call: TRBV10-3

cdr3_aa: CAWSVWGEHAEAFF
cdr3_nt: TGTGCCTGGAGTGTGTGGGGGGAACATGCTGAAGCTTTCTTT
j_call: TRBJ1-1
d_call: .
clone_size: few
v_call: TRBV30

cdr3_aa: CASIIGYYGYTF
cdr3_nt: TGTGCCAGCATAATAGGTTACTATGGCTACACCTTC
j_call: TRBJ1-2
d_call: .
clone_size: .
v_call: TRBV2

cdr3_aa: CASSPESGANVLTF
cdr3_nt: TGTGCCAGCTCACCAGAATCTGGGGCCAACGTCCTGACTTTC
j_call: TRBJ2-6
d_call: .
clone_size: once
v_call: TRBV18

cdr3_aa: CAWSVLGPEQYF
cdr3_nt: TGTGCCTGGAGTGTACTGGGACCCGAGCAGTACTTC
j_call: TRBJ2-7
d_call: .
clone_size: .
v_call: TRBV30

cdr3_aa: CASSQDPGGMNTEAFF
cdr3_nt: TGCGCCAGCAGCCAAGATCCGGGAGGAATGAACACTGAAGCTTTCTTT
j_call: TRBJ1-1
d_call: .
clone_size: .
v_call: TRBV4-1

cdr3_aa: CASSEGSSYNEQFF
cdr3_nt: TGCGCCAGCAGTGAGGGGAGCTCCTACAATGAGCAGTTCTTC
j_call: TRBJ2-1
d_call: .
clone_size: .
v_call: TRBV10-1

cdr3_aa: CASSFYGANVLTF
cdr3_nt: TGTGCCAGCAGCTTTTATGGGGCCAACGTCCTGACTTTC
j_call: TRBJ2-6
d_call: .
clone_size: .
v_call: TRBV7-2

cdr3_aa: CASSEAIYRGIGETQYF
cdr3_nt: TGTGCCAGCAGTGAAGCGATATACAGGGGTATCGGGGAGACCCAGTACTTC
j_call: TRBJ2-5
d_call: TRBD1
clone_size: .
v_call: TRBV6-1

cdr3_aa: CAWSGGTNQPQHF
cdr3_nt: TGTGCCTGGAGCGGGGGGACGAATCAGCCCCAGCATTTT
j_call: TRBJ1-5
d_call: .
clone_size: .
v_call: TRBV30

cdr3_aa: CASLDRAIYEQYF
cdr3_nt: TGTGCCAGTTTGGACAGGGCAATATACGAGCAGTACTTC
j_call: TRBJ2-7
d_call: TRBD1
clone_size: .
v_call: TRBV6-1

cdr3_aa: CASSFFSGGSFHGYTF
cdr3_nt: TGTGCCAGCAGCTTTTTCTCTGGAGGGTCCTTTCATGGCTACACCTTC
j_call: TRBJ1-2
d_call: .
clone_size: .
v_call: TRBV7-9

cdr3_aa: CASSPLGIVIYNEQFF
cdr3_nt: TGCGCCAGCAGCCCCTTGGGGATCGTTATCTACAATGAGCAGTTCTTC
j_call: TRBJ2-1
d_call: .
clone_size: .
v_call: TRBV4-1

cdr3_aa: CASSAPGGLNTGELFF
cdr3_nt: TGTGCCAGCAGCGCCCCCGGGGGGCTCAACACCGGGGAGCTGTTTTTT
j_call: TRBJ2-2
d_call: .
clone_size: .
v_call: TRBV11-3

cdr3_aa: CASSPNVGTQYF
cdr3_nt: TGTGCCAGCAGCCCGAACGTCGGTACGCAGTATTTT
j_call: TRBJ2-3
d_call: .
clone_size: once
v_call: TRBV11-2

cdr3_aa: CASSQEQGAYYGYTF
cdr3_nt: TGTGCCAGCAGCCAAGAACAGGGGGCGTACTATGGCTACACCTTC
j_call: TRBJ1-2
d_call: TRBD1
clone_size: .
v_call: TRBV14

cdr3_aa: CASLGAQETQYF
cdr3_nt: TGTGCCAGCCTCGGGGCGCAAGAGACCCAGTACTTC
j_call: TRBJ2-5
d_call: .
clone_size: .
v_call: TRBV21-1

cdr3_aa: CTSSRGLVETQYF
cdr3_nt: TGCACCAGCAGCCGTGGACTAGTAGAGACCCAGTACTTC
j_call: TRBJ2-5
d_call: .
clone_size: .
v_call: TRBV1

cdr3_aa: CASSVVGGETQYF
cdr3_nt: TGTGCCAGCAGCGTAGTTGGTGGGGAGACCCAGTACTTC
j_call: TRBJ2-5
d_call: .
clone_size: once
v_call: TRBV9

cdr3_aa: CAISESVASGDNEQFF
cdr3_nt: TGTGCCATCAGTGAGTCAGTGGCTAGCGGGGACAATGAGCAGTTCTTC
j_call: TRBJ2-1
d_call: TRBD2
clone_size: .
v_call: TRBV10-3

cdr3_aa: CASSPQTTDTQYF
cdr3_nt: TGTGCCAGCAGCCCGCAGACGACAGATACGCAGTATTTT
j_call: TRBJ2-3
d_call: .
clone_size: .
v_call: TRBV7-6

cdr3_aa: CASSLSGGGYGYTF
cdr3_nt: TGTGCCAGCAGTTTGTCGGGGGGCGGTTATGGCTACACCTTC
j_call: TRBJ1-2
d_call: .
clone_size: .
v_call: TRBV28

cdr3_aa: CASRENTEAFF
cdr3_nt: TGTGCCAGCAGGGAAAACACTGAAGCTTTCTTT
j_call: TRBJ1-1
d_call: .
clone_size: few
v_call: TRBV7-9

cdr3_aa: CASSESGARYSPLHF
cdr3_nt: TGTGCCAGCAGTGAATCAGGGGCGCGCTATTCACCCCTCCACTTT
j_call: TRBJ1-6
d_call: .
clone_size: .
v_call: TRBV25-1

cdr3_aa: CASSYSTGSEAFF
cdr3_nt: TGTGCCAGCAGTTACTCGACAGGGTCTGAAGCTTTCTTT
j_call: TRBJ1-1
d_call: TRBD1
clone_size: once
v_call: TRBV6-5